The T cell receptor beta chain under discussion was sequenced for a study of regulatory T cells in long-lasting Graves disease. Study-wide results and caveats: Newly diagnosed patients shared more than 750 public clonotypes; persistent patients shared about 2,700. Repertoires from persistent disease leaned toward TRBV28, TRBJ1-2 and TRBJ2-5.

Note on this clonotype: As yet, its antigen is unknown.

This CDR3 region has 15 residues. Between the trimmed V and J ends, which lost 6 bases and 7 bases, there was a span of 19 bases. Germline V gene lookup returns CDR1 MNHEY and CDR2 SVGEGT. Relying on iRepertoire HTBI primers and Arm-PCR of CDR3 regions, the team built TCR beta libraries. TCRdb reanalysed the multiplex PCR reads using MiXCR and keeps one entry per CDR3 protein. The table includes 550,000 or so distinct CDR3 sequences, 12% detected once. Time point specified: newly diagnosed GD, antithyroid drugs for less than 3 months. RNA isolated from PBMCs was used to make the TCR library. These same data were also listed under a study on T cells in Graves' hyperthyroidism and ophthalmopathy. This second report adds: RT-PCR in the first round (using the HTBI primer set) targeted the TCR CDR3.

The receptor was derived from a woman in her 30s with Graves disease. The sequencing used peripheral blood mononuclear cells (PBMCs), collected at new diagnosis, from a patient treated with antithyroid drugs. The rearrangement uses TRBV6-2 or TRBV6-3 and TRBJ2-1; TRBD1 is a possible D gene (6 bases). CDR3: CASSRRGRGANEQFF. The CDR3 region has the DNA TGTGCCAGCAGCCGTAGGGGGAGAGGGGCAAATGAGCAGTTCTTC.